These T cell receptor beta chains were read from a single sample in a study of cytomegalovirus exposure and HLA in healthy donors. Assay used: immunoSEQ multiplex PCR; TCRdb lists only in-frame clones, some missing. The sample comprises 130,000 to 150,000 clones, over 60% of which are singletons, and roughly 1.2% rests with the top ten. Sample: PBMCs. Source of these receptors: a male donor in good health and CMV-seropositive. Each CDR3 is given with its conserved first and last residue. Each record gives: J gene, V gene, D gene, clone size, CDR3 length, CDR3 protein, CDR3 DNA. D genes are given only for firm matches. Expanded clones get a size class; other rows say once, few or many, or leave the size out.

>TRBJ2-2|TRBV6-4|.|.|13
CASSVEGTGELFF
TGTGCCAGCAGTGTTGAGGGAACCGGGGAGCTGTTTTTT
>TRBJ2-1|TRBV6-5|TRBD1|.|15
CASSYRTGSYNEQFF
TGTGCCAGCAGTTACCGGACAGGGTCCTACAATGAGCAGTTCTTC
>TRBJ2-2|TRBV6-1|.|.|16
CASSELGISNTGELFF
TGTGCCAGCAGTGAACTGGGCATATCGAACACCGGGGAGCTGTTTTTT
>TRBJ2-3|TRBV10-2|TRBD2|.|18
CASMRFGVAGGRGDTQYF
TGCGCCAGCATGAGGTTCGGGGTAGCGGGGGGTCGAGGGGATACGCAGTATTTT
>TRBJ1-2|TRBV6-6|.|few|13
CASSYYPTGGYTF
TGTGCCAGCAGTTATTACCCTACGGGTGGCTACACCTTC
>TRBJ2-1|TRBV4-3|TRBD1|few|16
CASSQATQTGRNEQFF
TGCGCCAGCAGCCAAGCTACGCAGACAGGGCGCAATGAGCAGTTCTTC
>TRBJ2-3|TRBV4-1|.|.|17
CASSQGVAGIFTDTQYF
TGCGCCAGCAGCCAAGGGGTGGCAGGGATTTTTACAGATACGCAGTATTTT
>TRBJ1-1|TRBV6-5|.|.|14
CASSPRGGITEAFF
TGTGCCAGCAGTCCCCGGGGGGGCATCACTGAAGCTTTCTTT